This entry describes one TCR beta chain. The PCR contained 60 Vbeta and 13 Jbeta primers. The method was immunoSEQ multiplex PCR; TCRdb's version includes in-frame clones alone and lacks a portion of them. The sample includes roughly 120,000 clones, 75% to 80% of them seen just once. These data belong to a study of cytomegalovirus exposure and HLA in healthy donors. CDR1 SGHNT and CDR2 YENEEA come from the germline V gene. J was trimmed by 4 bases and V by 6 bases; bases with no gene match: 4. This CDR3 is 13 amino acids long. The rearrangement joins TRBV11-3 to TRBJ2-3; 7 bases align to TRBD1. The TCR sequence derives from a woman aged 25 to 39 in good health and CMV-seropositive. Sequencing was performed on PBMCs. CDR3 nucleotide sequence: TGTGCCAGCAGTACAGGGGTCGCAGATACGCAGTATTTT. This gives the protein CASSTGVADTQYF.